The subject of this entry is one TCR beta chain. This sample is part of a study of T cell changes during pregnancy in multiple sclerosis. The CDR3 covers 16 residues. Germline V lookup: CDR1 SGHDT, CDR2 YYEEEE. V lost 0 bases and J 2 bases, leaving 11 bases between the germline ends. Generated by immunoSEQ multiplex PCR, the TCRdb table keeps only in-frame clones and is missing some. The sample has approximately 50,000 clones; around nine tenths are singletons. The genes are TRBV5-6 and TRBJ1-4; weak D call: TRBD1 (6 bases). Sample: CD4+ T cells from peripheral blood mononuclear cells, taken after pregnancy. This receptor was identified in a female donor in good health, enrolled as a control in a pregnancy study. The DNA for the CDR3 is TGTGCCAGCAGCTTGGGCCAACAGGGTACTAATGAAAAACTGTTTTTT. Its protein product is CASSLGQQGTNEKLFF.